These T cell receptor beta chains were read from a single sample in a study of T cell responses to AZD1222 COVID-19 vaccine. Clones were read by immunoSEQ multiplex PCR, and TCRdb kept only the in-frame ones, dropping some. The sample carries 98,000 or so clones, around 84% recorded once. Specimen: peripheral blood, collected 28 days after the second AZD1222 dose. The receptors here all came from an adult who received the AZD1222 COVID-19 vaccine. Each CDR3 is given with its conserved first and last residue. The D gene is left open where the match is weak. Size is omitted from some rows. Given values are once, few, many or a class for expanded clones.

J gene | V gene | clone size | D gene | CDR3 DNA | CDR3 protein
TRBJ2-1 | TRBV7-9 | - | - | TGTGCCAGCAGCCCCCGTGTAGGGGGGGGCTCCTACAATGAGCAGTTCTTC | CASSPRVGGGSYNEQFF
TRBJ2-3 | TRBV9 | - | - | TGTGCCAGCAGCGAGAGCCCAGATACGCAGTATTTT | CASSESPDTQYF
TRBJ2-7 | TRBV14 | - | - | TGTGCCAGCAGCCTGGACAGTTACTACGAGCAGTACTTC | CASSLDSYYEQYF
TRBJ1-1 | TRBV6-1 | - | - | TGTGCCAGCAGTGAGCGCACTTTGAACACTGAAGCTTTCTTT | CASSERTLNTEAFF
TRBJ2-7 | TRBV29-1 | few | - | TGCAGCGTTCCCCTCTCGGGCGAGCAGTACTTC | CSVPLSGEQYF
TRBJ2-1 | TRBV12-5 | - | - | TGTGCTAGTGGTTTGGTACTGGGCGGGAACACTTACAATGAGCAGTTCTTC | CASGLVLGGNTYNEQFF
TRBJ2-7 | TRBV30 | - | - | TGTGCCTGGGGGGGTGGCTACGAGCAGTACTTC | CAWGGGYEQYF
TRBJ2-7 | TRBV5-1 | - | TRBD1 | TGCGCCAGTTCCGGGACAGGCTATAGCTCCTACGAGCAGTACTTC | CASSGTGYSSYEQYF
TRBJ2-3 | TRBV4-3 | - | - | TGCGCCAGCAGCCAAGAGGGGGGAGGAACTACAGATACGCAGTATTTT | CASSQEGGGTTDTQYF
TRBJ2-1 | TRBV18 | - | TRBD2 | TGTGCCAGCTCACCCACCCGGGAGCGGGAACATGAGCAGTTCTTC | CASSPTREREHEQFF
TRBJ1-2 | TRBV5-1 | - | - | TGCGCCAGCAGCTTGACAACCCCCGTTGGCTACACCTTC | CASSLTTPVGYTF
TRBJ2-7 | TRBV6-5 | - | TRBD2 | TGTGCCAGCAGAAAACTAGCGGGGCGTGCCTACGAGCAGTACTTC | CASRKLAGRAYEQYF
TRBJ2-7 | TRBV6-2/TRBV6-3 | once | - | TGTGCCAGCAGTTCACCAGGGGGGGTCGCCTACGAGCAGTACTTC | CASSSPGGVAYEQYF
TRBJ2-5 | TRBV7-9 | - | TRBD2 | TGTGCCAGCAGCCAGACCGGGACTAGCGTGGGAGAGACCCAGTACTTC | CASSQTGTSVGETQYF
TRBJ1-4 | TRBV20-1 | - | TRBD1 | TGCAGTGCTAGTAAGGGACAGACCTCTTTTGAAAAACTGTTTTTT | CSASKGQTSFEKLFF
TRBJ1-1 | TRBV12-3/TRBV12-4 | - | - | TGTGCCAGCAGTTTACCGAGCTTTACTGAAGCTTTCTTT | CASSLPSFTEAFF
TRBJ1-2 | TRBV6-5 | once | - | TGTGCCAGCAGTCCTCGAAGGGCGACGTATGGCTACACCTTC | CASSPRRATYGYTF
TRBJ2-1 | TRBV24-1 | - | - | TGTGCCACCAGTTTCGGGGGCGGAAACAATGAGCAGTTCTTC | CATSFGGGNNEQFF
TRBJ2-7 | TRBV6-5 | - | TRBD1 | TGTGCCAGCAGGCGACAGGGTGGGGTCTACGAGCAGTACTTC | CASRRQGGVYEQYF
TRBJ1-1 | TRBV18 | - | - | TGTGCCAGCGGGGGGGAGGTACGCGTTACTGAAGCTTTCTTT | CASGGEVRVTEAFF
TRBJ2-5 | TRBV11-2 | - | - | TGTGCCAGCAGCTTAGATCGGGAGACCCAGTACTTC | CASSLDRETQYF
TRBJ2-3 | TRBV5-1 | - | - | TGCGCCAGCAGCTTGGAGGGCATTCCCACAGATACGCAGTATTTT | CASSLEGIPTDTQYF
TRBJ2-2 | TRBV7-2 | - | TRBD2 | TGTGCCAGCAGCTTAGACCTAGCGGGTGGCGGGGAGCTGTTTTTT | CASSLDLAGGGELFF
TRBJ2-5 | TRBV25-1 | - | - | TGTGCCAGCAGTGAAACTCACGGAGGGTGGTACCAAGAGACCCAGTACTTC | CASSETHGGWYQETQYF
TRBJ1-1 | TRBV4-1 | few | - | TGCGCCAGCAGCCGATTACGGACGGACACTGAAGCTTTCTTT | CASSRLRTDTEAFF
TRBJ1-4 | TRBV11-2 | few | - | TGTGCCAGCAGCTTTAGGGTTATTGAAAAACTGTTTTTT | CASSFRVIEKLFF
TRBJ1-1 | TRBV7-2 | - | - | TGTGCCAGCAGCTTAGCAGTACAGGGTACGACTGAAGCTTTCTTT | CASSLAVQGTTEAFF
TRBJ1-1 | TRBV7-8 | - | - | TGTGCCAGCAGTCCCCAGGACAGTCCATACACTGAAGCTTTCTTT | CASSPQDSPYTEAFF
TRBJ2-2 | TRBV6-1 | - | - | TGTGCCAGCACCTTCACGAGGGGGGCCGGGGAGCTGTTTTTT | CASTFTRGAGELFF
TRBJ2-7 | TRBV15 | once | - | TGTGCCACCAGCAGATCCCTTCGGCTCGACGAGCAGTACTTC | CATSRSLRLDEQYF
TRBJ1-5 | TRBV4-1 | - | - | TGCGCCAGCAGCCAACAGGGCGGCCAGCCCCAGCATTTT | CASSQQGGQPQHF
TRBJ1-1 | TRBV27 | - | - | TGTGCCAGCAGTTCCCCAGGTGGAAGGGACACTGAAGCTTTCTTT | CASSSPGGRDTEAFF
TRBJ1-1 | TRBV5-1 | - | - | TGCGCCAGCAGCTTGGAGGGGGTCGACACTGAAGCTTTCTTT | CASSLEGVDTEAFF
TRBJ2-7 | TRBV19 | - | - | TGTGCCAGTAGTATAGATCCGACAGACCCGGGGCAGTACTTC | CASSIDPTDPGQYF
TRBJ1-1 | TRBV5-5 | - | - | TGTGCCAGCAGCTTGGGGGGTATGGGACACAGGAACACTGAAGCTTTCTTT | CASSLGGMGHRNTEAFF
TRBJ2-7 | TRBV2 | - | TRBD1 | TGTGCCAGCAGGGCGGACAGGGAGTACGAGCAGTACTTC | CASRADREYEQYF
TRBJ1-1 | TRBV11-1 | - | TRBD1 | TGTGCCAGCAGCTTAGCGCAGGGACAGGGGATTGAAGCTTTCTTT | CASSLAQGQGIEAFF
TRBJ2-1 | TRBV6-6 | - | - | TGTGCCAGCAGTCCCCCCCCGGGGGGCCTACTCTACAATGAGCAGTTCTTC | CASSPPPGGLLYNEQFF
TRBJ1-3 | TRBV28 | - | - | TGTGCCAGCAGTTCGGCAGGGCGGAATGGAAACACCATATATTTT | CASSSAGRNGNTIYF
TRBJ1-1 | TRBV6-1 | - | - | TGTGCCAGCAGTGAACGAGGAGGGCTTCGCACTGAAGCTTTCTTT | CASSERGGLRTEAFF
TRBJ1-5 | TRBV19 | - | - | TGTGCCAGTAGTCAACGGGAAAGCAATCAGCCCCAGCATTTT | CASSQRESNQPQHF
TRBJ2-3 | TRBV5-4 | - | TRBD2 | TGTGCCAGCACGTCCGTGCGGGGGGCGAGCACAGATACGCAGTATTTT | CASTSVRGASTDTQYF
TRBJ1-2 | TRBV18 | - | TRBD1 | TGTGCCAGCTCACCTACAGGGGATTTGGGTGGCTACACCTTC | CASSPTGDLGGYTF
TRBJ1-4 | TRBV6-5 | - | - | TGTGCCACATCCAGGGTACCTAATGAAAAACTGTTTTTT | CATSRVPNEKLFF
TRBJ2-2 | TRBV6-1 | - | - | TGTGCCAGCAGTGACTGGTTGGGGGGCCTACGCACCGGGGAGCTGTTTTTT | CASSDWLGGLRTGELFF
TRBJ2-3 | TRBV7-9 | few | - | TGTGCCAGCATGACCCTTGGGACAGATACGCAGTATTTT | CASMTLGTDTQYF
TRBJ2-7 | TRBV6-5 | - | - | TGTGCCAGCAGTTCCGGGAGAGGGGGAAGGGACGAGCAGTACTTC | CASSSGRGGRDEQYF
TRBJ2-5 | TRBV2 | - | TRBD2 | TGTGCCAGCAGGGGAGGACTAGCGGGGTCAGAGACCCAGTACTTC | CASRGGLAGSETQYF
TRBJ1-1 | TRBV5-1 | - | - | TGCGCCAGCAGCTTCCAGGAAATGAACACTGAAGCTTTCTTT | CASSFQEMNTEAFF
TRBJ2-2 | TRBV10-3 | - | - | TGTGCCATCAGTGAGGCGCGCCGGGAGCTGTTTTTT | CAISEARRELFF
TRBJ1-1 | TRBV10-3 | - | TRBD1 | TGTGCCATGGGACAGGGGGCGACGAATGAAGCTTTCTTT | CAMGQGATNEAFF
TRBJ2-5 | TRBV10-3 | - | - | TGTGCCATCAGTGAAGGTGGGAGAGCAGAGACCCAGTACTTC | CAISEGGRAETQYF
TRBJ1-2 | TRBV6-9 | - | - | TGTGCCAGCAGTTATACGGGCTTACTCAGTAGGGGCGGCTACACCTTC | CASSYTGLLSRGGYTF
TRBJ1-1 | TRBV6-5 | - | - | TGTGCCAGCAGTTACTTGTTTCCGGGATCCACTGAAGCTTTCTTT | CASSYLFPGSTEAFF
TRBJ1-6 | TRBV2 | - | - | TGTGCCAGCAGTATTCAGCTGTCCCCCCTCCACTTT | CASSIQLSPLHF
TRBJ2-7 | TRBV3-1/TRBV3-2 | - | - | TGTGCCAGCAGCCAAGATCCCGGCTCTATCTACGAGCAGTACTTC | CASSQDPGSIYEQYF